Listed below are T cell receptor beta chains from one sample, sequenced in a study of T cell responses to AZD1222 COVID-19 vaccine. TCRdb's table, derived via immunoSEQ multiplex PCR, lists solely in-frame clones and lacks some. Its table records about 140,000 clones. Source material: peripheral blood. Source of these receptors: an adult in good health. The conserved cysteine and the conserved F or W are not part of the CDR3 here. Each record gives: J gene, V gene, CDR3 protein.

j_call: TRBJ2-3; v_call: TRBV9; cdr3_aa: ASSTAVAGGDTQY
j_call: TRBJ1-2; v_call: TRBV10-3; cdr3_aa: AISGMGQGNYGYT
j_call: TRBJ1-3; v_call: TRBV5-5; cdr3_aa: ASSLGQRTSGNTIY
j_call: TRBJ1-2; v_call: TRBV6-5; cdr3_aa: ASTKRQGTGYT
j_call: TRBJ1-4; v_call: TRBV19; cdr3_aa: ASSTPHKGEQEKLF
j_call: TRBJ1-3; v_call: TRBV18; cdr3_aa: ASSPSQGNTIY
j_call: TRBJ2-1; v_call: TRBV5-4; cdr3_aa: ASSFPGLAGRPTGNEQF
j_call: TRBJ2-2; v_call: TRBV15; cdr3_aa: ATSRPPDRGTWNTGELF
j_call: TRBJ1-4; v_call: TRBV5-1; cdr3_aa: ASSFSGDWNEKLF
j_call: TRBJ1-1; v_call: TRBV19; cdr3_aa: ASSMLGGRGSTEAF
j_call: TRBJ1-6; v_call: TRBV7-9; cdr3_aa: ASSLWSSPLH
j_call: TRBJ2-5; v_call: TRBV28; cdr3_aa: ASSRSGTGGETQY
j_call: TRBJ2-5; v_call: TRBV2; cdr3_aa: ASRLTGRGETQY
j_call: TRBJ2-7; v_call: TRBV3-1/TRBV3-2; cdr3_aa: ASSTSGALSEQY
j_call: TRBJ1-4; v_call: TRBV28; cdr3_aa: ASRGTTTNEKLF
j_call: TRBJ1-1; v_call: TRBV30; cdr3_aa: AWILRPWMNTEAF
j_call: TRBJ2-3; v_call: TRBV5-1; cdr3_aa: ASSSEGRGATDTQY
j_call: TRBJ2-7; v_call: TRBV30; cdr3_aa: AWSVGGGSYEQY
j_call: TRBJ2-7; v_call: TRBV28; cdr3_aa: ASSPAGTGGKEQY